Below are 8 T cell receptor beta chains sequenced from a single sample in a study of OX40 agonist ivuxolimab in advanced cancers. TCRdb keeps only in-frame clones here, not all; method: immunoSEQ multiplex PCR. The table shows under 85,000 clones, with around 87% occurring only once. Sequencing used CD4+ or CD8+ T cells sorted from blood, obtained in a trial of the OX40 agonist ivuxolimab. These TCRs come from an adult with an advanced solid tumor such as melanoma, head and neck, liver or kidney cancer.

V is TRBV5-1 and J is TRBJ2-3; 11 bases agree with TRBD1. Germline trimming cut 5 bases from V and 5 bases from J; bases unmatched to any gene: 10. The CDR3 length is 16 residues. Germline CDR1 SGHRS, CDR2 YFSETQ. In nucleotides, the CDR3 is TGCGCCAGCAGTTTCCTAGGACAGGGGGCTGGAGATACGCAGTATTTT. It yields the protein CASSFLGQGAGDTQYF.

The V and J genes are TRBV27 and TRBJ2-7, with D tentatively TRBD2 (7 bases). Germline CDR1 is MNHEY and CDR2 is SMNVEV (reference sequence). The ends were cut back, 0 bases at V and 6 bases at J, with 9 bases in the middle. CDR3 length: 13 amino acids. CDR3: CASSLSGGAEQYV. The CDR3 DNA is TGTGCCAGCAGTTTATCTGGGGGGGCCGAGCAGTACGTC.

In DNA form, the CDR3 reads TGTGCCAGCAGTTACGGACAGGGGCTAAATGAGCAGTTCTTC. This encodes CASSYGQGLNEQFF. The V and J genes are TRBV6-5 and TRBJ2-1; 9 bases map to TRBD1. The CDR3 extends over 14 amino acids. Germline V lookup: CDR1 MNHEY, CDR2 SVGAGI. The V and J ends lost 2 bases and 7 bases, in that order; junction bases with no gene match: 3.

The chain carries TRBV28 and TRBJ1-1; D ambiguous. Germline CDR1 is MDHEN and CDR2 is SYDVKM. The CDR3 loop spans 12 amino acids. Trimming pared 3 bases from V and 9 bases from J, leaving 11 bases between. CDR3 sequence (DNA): TGTGCCAGCAGTTTTATGAGGCTTCAAGCTTTCTTT. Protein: CASSFMRLQAFF.

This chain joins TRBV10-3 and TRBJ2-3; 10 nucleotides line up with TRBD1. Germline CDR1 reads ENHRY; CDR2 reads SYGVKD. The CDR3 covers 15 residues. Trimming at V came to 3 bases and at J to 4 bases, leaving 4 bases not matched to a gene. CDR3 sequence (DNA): TGTGCCATCAGTGACCGGGACAGGGGTGCAGATACGCAGTATTTT. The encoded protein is CAISDRDRGADTQYF.

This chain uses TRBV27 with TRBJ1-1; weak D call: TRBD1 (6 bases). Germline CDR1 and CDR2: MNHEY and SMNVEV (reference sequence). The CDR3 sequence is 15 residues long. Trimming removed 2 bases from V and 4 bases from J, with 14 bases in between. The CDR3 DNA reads TGTGCCAGCAGTTTAAGGTACAGGGTGGGCACTGAAGCTTTCTTT. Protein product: CASSLRYRVGTEAFF.

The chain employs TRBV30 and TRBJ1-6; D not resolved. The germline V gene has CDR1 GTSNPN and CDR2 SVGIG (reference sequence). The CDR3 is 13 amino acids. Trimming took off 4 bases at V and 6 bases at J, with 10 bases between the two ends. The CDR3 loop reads CAWTEVSNSPLHF. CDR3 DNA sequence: TGTGCCTGGACGGAAGTGAGTAATTCACCCCTCCACTTT.

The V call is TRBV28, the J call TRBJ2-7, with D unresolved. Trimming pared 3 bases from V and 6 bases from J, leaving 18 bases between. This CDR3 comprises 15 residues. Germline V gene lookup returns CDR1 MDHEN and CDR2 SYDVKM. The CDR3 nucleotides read TGTGCCAGCAGTTTTCCTGAGACCCTTAGTACCGAGCAGTACTTC. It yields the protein CASSFPETLSTEQYF.